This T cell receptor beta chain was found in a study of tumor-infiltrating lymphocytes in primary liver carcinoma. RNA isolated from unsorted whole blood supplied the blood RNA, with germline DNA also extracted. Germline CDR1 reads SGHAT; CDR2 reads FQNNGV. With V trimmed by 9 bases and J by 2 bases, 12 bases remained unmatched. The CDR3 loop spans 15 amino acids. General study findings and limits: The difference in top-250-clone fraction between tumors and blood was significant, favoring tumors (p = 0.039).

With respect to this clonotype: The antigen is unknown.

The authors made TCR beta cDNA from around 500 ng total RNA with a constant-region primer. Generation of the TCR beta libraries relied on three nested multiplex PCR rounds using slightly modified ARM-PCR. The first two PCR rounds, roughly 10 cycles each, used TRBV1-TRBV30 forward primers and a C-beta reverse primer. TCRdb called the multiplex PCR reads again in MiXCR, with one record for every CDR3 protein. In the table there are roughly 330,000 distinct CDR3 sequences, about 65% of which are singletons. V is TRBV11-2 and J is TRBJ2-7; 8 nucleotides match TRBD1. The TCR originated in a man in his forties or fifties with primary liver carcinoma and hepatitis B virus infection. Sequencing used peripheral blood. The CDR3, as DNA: TGTGCCAGACAGCAGCTTTCACAGGGGGCCTACGAGCAGTACTTC. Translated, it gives CARQQLSQGAYEQYF.